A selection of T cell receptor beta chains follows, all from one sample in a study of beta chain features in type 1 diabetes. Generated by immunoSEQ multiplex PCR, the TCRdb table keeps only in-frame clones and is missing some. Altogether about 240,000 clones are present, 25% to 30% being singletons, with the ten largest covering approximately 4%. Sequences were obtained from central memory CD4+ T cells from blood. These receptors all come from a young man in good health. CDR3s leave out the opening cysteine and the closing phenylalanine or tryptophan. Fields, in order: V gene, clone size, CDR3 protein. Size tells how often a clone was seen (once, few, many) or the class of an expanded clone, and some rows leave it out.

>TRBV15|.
ATSTWSRGRDNEQF
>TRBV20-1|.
SAPTYNEQF
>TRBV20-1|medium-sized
SARDINEQF
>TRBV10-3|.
AISEQSSGNTIY
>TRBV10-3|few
AISENDGGYT
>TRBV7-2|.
ASSLAAGSYNEQF
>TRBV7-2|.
ASSSAVSSYEQY
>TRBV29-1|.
SVEGSSGDEQY
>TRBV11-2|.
ASSLAGNEQF
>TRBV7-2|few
ASSSLGSSTDTQY
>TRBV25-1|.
ASRSRTHGEQF
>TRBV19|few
ASSIHRGPQSEQF
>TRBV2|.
ASSEGDTQY
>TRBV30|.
ACFPPDRVGYT
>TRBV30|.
ACLRGGRETQY
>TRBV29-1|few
SGFVDEQF
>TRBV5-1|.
ASSDRTSGGLDTQY
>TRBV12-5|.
ASGSGLAAEDEQF
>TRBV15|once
ATSARDGTDTQY
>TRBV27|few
ASCRVSGTLY
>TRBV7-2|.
ASSPRIAGGNEQF
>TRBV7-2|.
ASSLEPSIEQF
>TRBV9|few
ASSVGGRASYEQY